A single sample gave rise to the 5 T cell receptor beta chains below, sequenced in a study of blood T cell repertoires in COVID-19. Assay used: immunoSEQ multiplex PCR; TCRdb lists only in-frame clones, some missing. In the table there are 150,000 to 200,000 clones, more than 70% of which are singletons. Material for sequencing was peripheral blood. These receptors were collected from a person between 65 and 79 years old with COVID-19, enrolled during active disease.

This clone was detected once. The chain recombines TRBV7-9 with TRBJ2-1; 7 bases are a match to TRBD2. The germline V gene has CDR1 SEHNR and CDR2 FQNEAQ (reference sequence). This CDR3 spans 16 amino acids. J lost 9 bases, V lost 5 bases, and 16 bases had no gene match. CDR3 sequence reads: CASSHKGTKTSPEQFF. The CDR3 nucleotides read TGTGCCAGCAGCCACAAAGGGACTAAAACCTCCCCTGAGCAGTTCTTC.

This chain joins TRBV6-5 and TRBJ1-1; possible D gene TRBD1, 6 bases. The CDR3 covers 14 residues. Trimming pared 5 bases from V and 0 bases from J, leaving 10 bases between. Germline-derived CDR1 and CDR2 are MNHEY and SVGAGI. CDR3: CASSPDRMNTEAFF. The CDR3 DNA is TGTGCCAGCAGTCCCGACAGGATGAACACTGAAGCTTTCTTT.

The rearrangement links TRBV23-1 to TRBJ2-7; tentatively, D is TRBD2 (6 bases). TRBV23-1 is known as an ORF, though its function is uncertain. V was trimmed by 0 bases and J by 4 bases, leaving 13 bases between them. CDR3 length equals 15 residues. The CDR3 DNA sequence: TGCGCCAGCAGTCAATCGCATACGGGAGTATACGAGCAGTACTTC. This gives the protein CASSQSHTGVYEQYF.

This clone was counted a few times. CDR3 in DNA: TGTGCCAGCAGCCAAGATTGGACGGGAGATTTATCCTACAATGAGCAGTTCTTC. Protein sequence: CASSQDWTGDLSYNEQFF. The rearrangement uses TRBV3-1 (or the pseudogene TRBV3-2) and TRBJ2-1; tentatively, D is TRBD2 (6 bases). The CDR3 totals 18 residues. V was cut by 0 bases and J by 1 base, with 16 bases left in between. Germline V gene data show CDR1 as LGHDT and CDR2 as YNNKEL (reference sequence).

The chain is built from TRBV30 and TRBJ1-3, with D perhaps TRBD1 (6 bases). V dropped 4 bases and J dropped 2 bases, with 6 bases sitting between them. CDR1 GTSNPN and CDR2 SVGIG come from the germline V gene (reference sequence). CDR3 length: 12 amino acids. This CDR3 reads CAWNRAGNTIYF. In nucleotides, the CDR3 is TGTGCCTGGAACAGGGCTGGAAACACCATATATTTT. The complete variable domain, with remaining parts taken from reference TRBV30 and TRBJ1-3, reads SQTIHQWPATLVQPVGSPLSLECTVEGTSNPNLYWYRQAAGRGLQLLFYSVGIGQISSEVPQNLSASRPQDRQFILSSKKLLLSDSGFYLCAWNRAGNTIYFGEGSWLTVV.